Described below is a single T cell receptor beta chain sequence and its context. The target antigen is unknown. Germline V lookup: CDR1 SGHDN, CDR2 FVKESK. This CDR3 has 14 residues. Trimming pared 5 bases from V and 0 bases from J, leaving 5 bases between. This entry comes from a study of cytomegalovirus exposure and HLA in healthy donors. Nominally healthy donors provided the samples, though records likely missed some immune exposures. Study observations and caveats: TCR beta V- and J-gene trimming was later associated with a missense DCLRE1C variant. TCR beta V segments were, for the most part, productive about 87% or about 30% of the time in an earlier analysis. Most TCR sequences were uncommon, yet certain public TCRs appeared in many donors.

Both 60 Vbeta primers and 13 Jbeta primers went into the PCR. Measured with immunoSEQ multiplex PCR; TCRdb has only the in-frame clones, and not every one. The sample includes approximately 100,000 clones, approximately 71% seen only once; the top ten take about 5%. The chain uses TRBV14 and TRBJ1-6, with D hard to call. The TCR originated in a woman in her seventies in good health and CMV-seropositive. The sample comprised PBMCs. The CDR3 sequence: CASSGSSYNSPLHF. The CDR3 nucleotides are TGTGCCAGCAGCGGGAGCTCCTATAATTCACCCCTCCACTTT.